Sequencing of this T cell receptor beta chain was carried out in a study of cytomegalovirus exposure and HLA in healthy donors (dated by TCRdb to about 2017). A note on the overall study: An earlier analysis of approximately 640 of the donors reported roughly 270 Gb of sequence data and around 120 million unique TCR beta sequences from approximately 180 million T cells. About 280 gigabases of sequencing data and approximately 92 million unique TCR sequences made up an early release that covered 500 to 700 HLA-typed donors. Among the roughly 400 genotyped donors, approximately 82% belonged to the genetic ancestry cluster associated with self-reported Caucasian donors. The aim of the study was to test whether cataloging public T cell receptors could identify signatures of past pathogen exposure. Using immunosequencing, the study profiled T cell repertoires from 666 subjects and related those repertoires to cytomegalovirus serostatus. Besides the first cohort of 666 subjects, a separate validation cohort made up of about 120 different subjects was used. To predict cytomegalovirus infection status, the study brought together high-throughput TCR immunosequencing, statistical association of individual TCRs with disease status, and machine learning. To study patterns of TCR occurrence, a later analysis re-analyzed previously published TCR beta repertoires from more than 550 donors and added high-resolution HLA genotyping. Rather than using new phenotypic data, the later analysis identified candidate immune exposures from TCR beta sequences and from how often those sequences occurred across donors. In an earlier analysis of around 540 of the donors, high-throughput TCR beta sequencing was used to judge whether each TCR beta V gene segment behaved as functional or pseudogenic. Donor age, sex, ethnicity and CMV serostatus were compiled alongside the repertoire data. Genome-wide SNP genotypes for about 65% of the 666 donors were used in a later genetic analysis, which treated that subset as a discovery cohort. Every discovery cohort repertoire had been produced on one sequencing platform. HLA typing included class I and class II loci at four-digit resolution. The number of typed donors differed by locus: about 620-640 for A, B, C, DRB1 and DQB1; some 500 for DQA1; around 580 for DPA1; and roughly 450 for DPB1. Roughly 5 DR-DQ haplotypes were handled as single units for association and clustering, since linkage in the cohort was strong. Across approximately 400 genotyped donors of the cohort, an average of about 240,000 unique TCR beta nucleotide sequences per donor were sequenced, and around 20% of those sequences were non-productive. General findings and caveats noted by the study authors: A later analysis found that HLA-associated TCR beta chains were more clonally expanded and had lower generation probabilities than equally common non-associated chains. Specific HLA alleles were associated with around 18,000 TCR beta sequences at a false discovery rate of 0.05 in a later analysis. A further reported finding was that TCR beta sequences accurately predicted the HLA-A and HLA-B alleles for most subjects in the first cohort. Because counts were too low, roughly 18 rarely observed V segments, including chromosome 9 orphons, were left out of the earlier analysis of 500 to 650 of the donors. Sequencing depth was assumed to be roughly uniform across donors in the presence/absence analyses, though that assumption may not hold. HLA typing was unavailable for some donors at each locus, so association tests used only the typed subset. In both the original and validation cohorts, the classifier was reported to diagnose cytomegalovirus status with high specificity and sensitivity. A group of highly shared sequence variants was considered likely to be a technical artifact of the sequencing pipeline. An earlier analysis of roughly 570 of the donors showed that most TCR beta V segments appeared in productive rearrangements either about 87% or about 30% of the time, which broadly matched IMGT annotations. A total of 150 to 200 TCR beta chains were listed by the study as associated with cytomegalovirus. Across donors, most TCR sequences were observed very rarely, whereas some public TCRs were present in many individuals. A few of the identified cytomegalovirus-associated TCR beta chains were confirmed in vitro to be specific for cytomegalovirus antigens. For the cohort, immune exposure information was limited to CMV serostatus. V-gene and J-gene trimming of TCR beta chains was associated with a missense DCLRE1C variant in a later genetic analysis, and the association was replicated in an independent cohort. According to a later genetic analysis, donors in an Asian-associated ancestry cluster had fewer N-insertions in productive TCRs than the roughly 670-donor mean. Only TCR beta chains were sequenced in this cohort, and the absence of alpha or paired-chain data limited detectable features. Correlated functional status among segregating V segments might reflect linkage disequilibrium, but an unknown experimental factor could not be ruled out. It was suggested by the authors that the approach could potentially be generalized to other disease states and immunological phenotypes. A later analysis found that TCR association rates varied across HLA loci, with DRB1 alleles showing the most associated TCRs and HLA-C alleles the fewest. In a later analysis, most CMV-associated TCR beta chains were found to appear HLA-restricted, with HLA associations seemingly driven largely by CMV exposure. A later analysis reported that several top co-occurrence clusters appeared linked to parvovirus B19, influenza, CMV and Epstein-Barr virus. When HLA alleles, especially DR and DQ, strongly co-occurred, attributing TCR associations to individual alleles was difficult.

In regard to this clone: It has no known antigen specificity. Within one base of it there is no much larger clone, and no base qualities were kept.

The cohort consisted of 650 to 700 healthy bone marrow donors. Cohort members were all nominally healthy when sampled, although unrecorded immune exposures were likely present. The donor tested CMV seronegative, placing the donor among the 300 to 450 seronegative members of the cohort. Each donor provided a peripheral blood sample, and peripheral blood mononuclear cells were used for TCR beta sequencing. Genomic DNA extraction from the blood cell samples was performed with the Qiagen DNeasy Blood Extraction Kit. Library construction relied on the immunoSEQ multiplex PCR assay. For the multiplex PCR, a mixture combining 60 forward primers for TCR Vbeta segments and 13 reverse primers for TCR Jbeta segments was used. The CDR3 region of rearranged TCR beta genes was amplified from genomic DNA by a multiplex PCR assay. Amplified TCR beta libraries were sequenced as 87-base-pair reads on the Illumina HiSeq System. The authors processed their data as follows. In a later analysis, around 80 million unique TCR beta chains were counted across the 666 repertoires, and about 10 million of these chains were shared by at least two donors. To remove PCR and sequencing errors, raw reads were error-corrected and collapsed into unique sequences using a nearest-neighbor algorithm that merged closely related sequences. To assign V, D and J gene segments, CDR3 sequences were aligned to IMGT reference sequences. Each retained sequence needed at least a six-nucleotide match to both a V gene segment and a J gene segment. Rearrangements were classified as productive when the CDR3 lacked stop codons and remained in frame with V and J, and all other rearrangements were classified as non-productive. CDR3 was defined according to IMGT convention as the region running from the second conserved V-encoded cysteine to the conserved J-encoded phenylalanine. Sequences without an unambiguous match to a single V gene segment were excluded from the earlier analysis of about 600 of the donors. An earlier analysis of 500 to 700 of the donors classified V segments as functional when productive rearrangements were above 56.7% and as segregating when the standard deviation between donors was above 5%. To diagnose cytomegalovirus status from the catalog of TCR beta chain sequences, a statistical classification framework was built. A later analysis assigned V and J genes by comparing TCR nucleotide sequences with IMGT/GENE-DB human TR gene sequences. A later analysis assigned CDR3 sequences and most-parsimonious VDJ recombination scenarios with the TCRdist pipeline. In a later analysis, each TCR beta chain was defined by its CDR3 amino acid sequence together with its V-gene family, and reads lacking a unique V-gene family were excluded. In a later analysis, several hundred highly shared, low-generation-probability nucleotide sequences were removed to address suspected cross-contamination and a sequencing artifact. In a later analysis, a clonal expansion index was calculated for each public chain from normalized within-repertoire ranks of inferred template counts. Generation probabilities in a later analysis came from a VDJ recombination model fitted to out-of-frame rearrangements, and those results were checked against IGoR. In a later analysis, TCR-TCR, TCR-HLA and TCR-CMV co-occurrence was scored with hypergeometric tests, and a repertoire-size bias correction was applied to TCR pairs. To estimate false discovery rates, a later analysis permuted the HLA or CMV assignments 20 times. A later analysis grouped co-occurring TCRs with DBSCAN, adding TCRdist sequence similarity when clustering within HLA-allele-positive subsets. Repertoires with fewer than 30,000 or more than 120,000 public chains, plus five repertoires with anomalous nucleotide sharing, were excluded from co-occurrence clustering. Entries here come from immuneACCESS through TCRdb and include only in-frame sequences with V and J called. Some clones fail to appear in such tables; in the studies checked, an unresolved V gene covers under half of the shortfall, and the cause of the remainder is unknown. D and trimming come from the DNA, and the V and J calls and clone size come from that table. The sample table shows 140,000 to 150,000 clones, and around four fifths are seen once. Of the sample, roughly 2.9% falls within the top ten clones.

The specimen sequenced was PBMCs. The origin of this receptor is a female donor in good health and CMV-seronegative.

The sequence in DNA is TGTGCCAGCAGCTTATGGTCTCAAGCTGGGGAGCTGTTTTTT. This translates into CASSLWSQAGELFF. The sequence links TRBV11-2 to TRBJ2-2, with an unclear D gene assignment. The germline V gene specifies SGHAT as CDR1 and FQNNGV as CDR2. The V end loses 2 bases and the J end loses 8 bases, and a stretch of 12 bases separates them. The CDR3 covers 14 residues, taking in both the cysteine and the phenylalanine. This entry keeps only the CDR3 DNA: 42 bases, framed from base 1.